This TCR beta chain was found in a study of blood T cells in healthy people across ages. Study results and limitations: It was the long-lived donors that had more naive CD4+ cells and higher diversity than aged donors.

This clonotype was detected a few times. The antigen is unknown. Per-sample yields of isolated PBMCs were at least 6 million. The use of a sample-barcoded 5' primer and a J-beta primer mix characterized a second PCR of 7 to 11 cycles. Each CDR3 protein gets one entry after TCRdb re-called the 5' RACE reads with MiXCR. The sample yields 1.5 million to 2 million distinct CDR3 sequences, around 48% seen once. With V trimmed by 1 base and J by 4 bases, 8 bases remained unmatched. The CDR3 is 17 residues long. Germline CDR1 is SGHTA and CDR2 is FQGNSA. The sequenced sample was blood. The source is a woman aged 40 to 49 in good health. The chain joins TRBV7-2 to TRBJ2-3; TRBD2 matches 10 bases. CDR3 DNA sequence: TGTGCCAGCAGCTTAGTGGAGCGGGGGGGCCTAGCAGATACGCAGTATTTT. This encodes CASSLVERGGLADTQYF.